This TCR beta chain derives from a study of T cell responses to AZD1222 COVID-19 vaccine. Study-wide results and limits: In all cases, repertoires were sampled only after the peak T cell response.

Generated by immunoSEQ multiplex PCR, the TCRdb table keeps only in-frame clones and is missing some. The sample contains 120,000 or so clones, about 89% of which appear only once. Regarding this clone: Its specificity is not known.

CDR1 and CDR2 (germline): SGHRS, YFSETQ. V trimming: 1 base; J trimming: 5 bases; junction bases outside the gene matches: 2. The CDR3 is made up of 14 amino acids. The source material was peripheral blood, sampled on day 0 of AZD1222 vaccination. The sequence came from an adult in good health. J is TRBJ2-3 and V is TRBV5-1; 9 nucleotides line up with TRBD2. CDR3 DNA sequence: TGCGCCAGCAGCTTGCTAGCGGGAAAAGATACGCAGTATTTT. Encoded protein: CASSLLAGKDTQYF.